The 20 T cell receptor beta chains presented below share a single source sample, sequenced in a study of Ad26.COV2.S vaccination and SARS-CoV-2 variants. The treatment is: around 19 received Ad26.COV2.S at low or high dose, single or two shots; several received placebo; per-sample allocation not given. Each sample was drawn 63 days after the first injection (of vaccine or placebo). Produced via immunoSEQ multiplex PCR; TCRdb's table is partial and in-frame only. The sample lists 250,000 to 300,000 clones; more than 70% were seen once. Source: peripheral blood, taken in a trial of Ad26.COV2.S vaccine versus placebo. Receptors were obtained from a person between 18 and 60 years old who received the Ad26.COV2.S COVID-19 vaccine or a placebo.

The J gene is TRBJ2-7, the V gene TRBV21-1; TRBD1 is taken as the D call from the table, unchecked against the DNA. TRBV21-1 is flagged as a pseudogene. The CDR3 runs 14 residues. CDR3 DNA sequence: TGTGCCAGCAGCAGAAGGCCCCAGGGTCACGAGCAGTACTTC. Translated: CASSRRPQGHEQYF.

The chain combines TRBV25-1 with TRBJ2-1; 7 positions agree with TRBD2. Trimming cost V 3 bases and J 6 bases; bases outside gene matches: 5. Germline CDR1 reads MGHDK; CDR2 reads SYGVNS. The CDR3 has 14 residues. DNA of the CDR3: TGTGCCAGCAGTGAGCCTAGCGGACCCAATGAGCAGTTCTTC. Translating it yields CASSEPSGPNEQFF. Drawing the rest from reference TRBV25-1 and TRBJ2-1, the complete variable domain is EADIYQTPRYLVIGTGKKITLECSQTMGHDKMYWYQQDPGMELHLIHYSYGVNSTEKGDLSSESTVSRIRTEHFPLTLESARPSHTSQYLCASSEPSGPNEQFFGPGTRLTVL.

The V call is TRBV7-3, the J call TRBJ2-1, with TRBD2 matching 10 bases. The CDR3 has 15 amino acids. The J segment lost 7 bases and the V segment lost 6 bases, leaving 9 bases of the junction unmatched. Germline V CDR1 and CDR2: SGHTA, FQGTGA. CDR3 nucleotides: TGTGCCAGCAGTACTAGCGGGGTTATTAGGAATGAGCAGTTCTTC. Protein product: CASSTSGVIRNEQFF.

The CDR3 sequence is CASSYSNQGNGYTF. The DNA for the CDR3 is TGTGCCAGCAGTTACTCAAACCAGGGAAATGGCTACACCTTC. V gene TRBV6-5 combines with J gene TRBJ1-2; TRBD1 might be the D (5 bases). Trimming took off 0 bases at V and 6 bases at J, with 11 bases between the two ends. CDR3 length: 14 residues. Germline CDR1 and CDR2: MNHEY and SVGAGI.

V and J are TRBV18 and TRBJ1-1, with D hard to call. Trimming removed 0 bases at V and 3 bases at J, with 14 bases between. Germline lookup yields CDR1 KGHSH and CDR2 LQKENI. The CDR3 has 16 amino acids. For the CDR3, the DNA is TGTGCCAGCTCACCACCTCGGACGGGAGGAGACACTGAAGCTTTCTTT. The encoded protein is CASSPPRTGGDTEAFF.

The V and J genes are TRBV6-5 and TRBJ1-6, with TRBD1 matching over 9 bases. The germline CDR1 and CDR2 sequences are MNHEY and SVGAGI. This CDR3 has 14 amino acids. V trimming: 6 bases; J trimming: 10 bases; junction bases outside the gene matches: 7. The CDR3 region has the DNA TGTGCCAGCAGGGGACAGGGAGCGGGATCACCCCTCCACTTT. Its translation is CASRGQGAGSPLHF.

In this sample, this clone turned up many times. The chain joins TRBV11-3 to TRBJ2-2; 9 bases match TRBD2. V gave up 3 bases and J gave up 6 bases; unmatched junction bases: 8. Per germline, CDR1 SGHNT and CDR2 YENEEA. This CDR3 has 16 residues. The CDR3 DNA sequence: TGTGCCAGCAGCTTGATTGCTAGCGGGGTATCCGGGGAGCTGTTTTTT. It yields the protein CASSLIASGVSGELFF.

The rearrangement links TRBV19 to TRBJ1-1, with D possibly being TRBD1 (5 bases). The CDR3 runs to 15 residues. Germline V lookup: CDR1 LNHDA, CDR2 SQIVND (reference sequence). Trimming stripped 1 base from V and 1 base from J, with 10 bases between. CDR3 DNA sequence: TGTGCCAGTAGTATAGCAGGGAACAGGAACACTGAAGCTTTCTTT. Protein product: CASSIAGNRNTEAFF.

The rearrangement links TRBV4-3 to TRBJ2-5; the match to TRBD2 covers 9 bases. The V gene end was trimmed by 2 bases and the J gene end by 3 bases; junction bases not matched to a gene: 7. CDR1 LGHNA and CDR2 YSLEER come from the germline V gene. CDR3 length equals 16 residues. The CDR3 DNA is TGCGCCAGCAGCCAAAGTAGCGGGGGCCGAAAAGAGACCCAGTACTTC. Protein product: CASSQSSGGRKETQYF.

V gene TRBV15 combines with J gene TRBJ2-1; TRBD1 or TRBD2 may be the D gene (7 bases each). The CDR3 has 16 residues. Germline CDR1 LNHNV, CDR2 YYDKDF (reference sequence). Trimming removed 2 bases from V and 5 bases from J, with 16 bases in between. CDR3 nucleotides: TGTGCCACCAGCAGACCAGGGGGGGCGACGGACAATGAGCAGTTCTTC. It is translated as CATSRPGGATDNEQFF.

The chain has TRBV19 and TRBJ1-2; TRBD1 matches 7 bases. With V trimmed by 5 bases and J by 7 bases, 7 bases remained unmatched. Germline V gene data show CDR1 as LNHDA and CDR2 as SQIVND (reference sequence). CDR3 size: 13 residues. The CDR3 spells CASSDRQGPGYTF. The CDR3 region has the DNA TGTGCCAGTAGTGACCGACAGGGACCTGGCTACACCTTC.

This chain uses TRBV7-2 with TRBJ2-2; 12 nucleotides align to TRBD2. V trimming: 3 bases; J trimming: 8 bases; junction bases outside the gene matches: 4. The CDR3 loop spans 15 amino acids. Germline CDR1 SGHTA, CDR2 FQGNSA. The CDR3 spells CASSFGGTSGGELFF. CDR3 nucleotides: TGTGCCAGCAGCTTCGGTGGGACTAGCGGGGGGGAGCTGTTTTTT.

The chain couples TRBV10-3 to TRBJ1-5; TRBD1 aligns across 7 bases. Germline trimming cut 0 bases from V and 4 bases from J; bases unmatched to any gene: 3. Germline assignment: CDR1 ENHRY and CDR2 SYGVKD. This CDR3 spans 15 amino acids. This CDR3 is CAISESGQQNQPQHF. The CDR3 region has the DNA TGTGCCATCAGTGAGTCGGGACAGCAAAATCAGCCCCAGCATTTT.

The chain carries TRBV6-2 or TRBV6-3 and TRBJ2-3; D assignment may be TRBD1 or TRBD2 (5 bases each). Germline V lookup: CDR1 MNHEY, CDR2 SVGEGT. This CDR3 contains 16 residues. Trimming left V 4 bases short and J 6 bases short, with 20 bases between. In DNA, the CDR3 is TGTGCCAGCAGTTTCCCTGTAGGGACGGGTTCTGATACGCAGTATTTT. Its translation: CASSFPVGTGSDTQYF.

The rearrangement uses TRBV5-1 and TRBJ2-7; 8 bases line up with TRBD2. The CDR3 spans 16 residues. CDR1 is SGHRS and CDR2 is YFSETQ in the germline V gene. V trimming: 0 bases; J trimming: 2 bases; junction bases outside the gene matches: 7. The CDR3 nucleotides are TGCGCCAGCAGCTTGGCCTCTAGCGGGTTCGCCTACGAGCAGTACTTC. Amino acid sequence: CASSLASSGFAYEQYF. The whole variable domain, filled in from reference TRBV5-1 and TRBJ2-7, reads KAGVTQTPRYLIKTRGQQVTLSCSPISGHRSVSWYQQTPGQGLQFLFEYFSETQRNKGNFPGRFSGRQFSNSRSEMNVSTLELGDSALYLCASSLASSGFAYEQYFGPGTRLTVT.

Notes on this clone: At the DNA level, this CDR3 is encoded by other sequences in the same sample as well. The chain employs TRBV5-1 and TRBJ2-7; D uncertain. This CDR3 region has 15 residues. Trimming shortened V by 3 bases and J by 4 bases, and 17 bases separated the two germline ends. The germline CDR1 and CDR2 sequences are SGHRS and YFSETQ. This chain's CDR3 is CASSSARAGVYEQYF. The DNA of the CDR3 is TGCGCCAGCAGCTCGGCACGGGCTGGGGTTTACGAGCAGTACTTC.

The rearrangement joins TRBV6-6 to TRBJ2-3; D unresolved. V was clipped by 5 bases and J by 4 bases, with 13 bases between them. CDR1 and CDR2 from the germline V gene are MNHNY and SVGAGI (reference sequence). The CDR3 is 14 amino acids. The CDR3 reads CASSPTIRPDTQYF. In nucleotides, the CDR3 is TGTGCCAGCAGTCCAACGATCCGCCCAGATACGCAGTATTTT.

This clone was recorded only once. The chain joins TRBV11-1 to TRBJ2-5, with a tentative D call TRBD1 (6 bases). V was cut by 6 bases and J by 0 bases, with 11 bases left in between. The CDR3 totals 14 residues. Germline CDR1 and CDR2: SGHAT and FQDESV (reference sequence). CDR3 protein: CASRPGVYQETQYF. CDR3 DNA sequence: TGTGCCAGCAGACCAGGGGTGTACCAAGAGACCCAGTACTTC.

This chain joins TRBV25-1 and TRBJ1-3, with TRBD1 matching over 8 bases. Per the germline V gene, CDR1 is MGHDK and CDR2 is SYGVNS. The CDR3 consists of 14 residues. The V gene end was trimmed by 4 bases and the J gene end by 4 bases; junction bases not matched to a gene: 3. The DNA of the CDR3 is TGTGCCAGCAGTGGGCGACAGGGGGGAAACACCATATATTTT. Its translation is CASSGRQGGNTIYF.

The sample holds one count of this clone. J is TRBJ2-2 and V is TRBV4-3; D not resolved. The CDR3 covers 15 residues. V lost 0 bases, J lost 0 bases, and 5 bases lay in between. CDR1 is LGHNA and CDR2 is YSLEER in the germline V gene. This chain's CDR3 is CASSQEATNTGELFF. In DNA form, the CDR3 reads TGCGCCAGCAGCCAAGAAGCCACGAACACCGGGGAGCTGTTTTTT.